A selection of T cell receptor beta chains follows, all from one sample in a study of blood T cells in healthy people across ages. MiXCR was run by TCRdb on the 5' RACE reads, yielding one entry per CDR3 protein. The data contain hundreds of thousands of distinct CDR3 sequences, around 41% of them singletons. Sequencing was carried out using blood. Source of these receptors: a man at least 80 years old in good health. CDR3s include the opening cysteine and the closing phenylalanine or tryptophan. The D gene is left open where the match is weak. Clone size is shown for a subset of rows, as once, few, many or a class of expanded clone.

CDR3 length: 18; J gene: TRBJ2-6; D gene: -; V gene: TRBV7-2; clone size: few; CDR3 protein: CASSRETVLNSGANVLTF; CDR3 DNA: TGTGCCAGCAGTCGGGAGACAGTTTTAAACTCTGGGGCCAACGTCCTGACTTTC
CDR3 length: 11; J gene: TRBJ1-2; D gene: -; V gene: TRBV5-1; clone size: -; CDR3 protein: CASSSADGYTF; CDR3 DNA: TGCGCCAGCAGTTCTGCGGATGGCTACACCTTC
CDR3 length: 14; J gene: TRBJ2-7; D gene: -; V gene: TRBV4-3; clone size: few; CDR3 protein: CASSQVRNSYEQYF; CDR3 DNA: TGCGCCAGCAGCCAAGTCAGGAACTCCTACGAGCAGTACTTC
CDR3 length: 18; J gene: TRBJ2-6; D gene: -; V gene: TRBV9; clone size: few; CDR3 protein: CASSGGLALRSGANVLTF; CDR3 DNA: TGTGCCAGCAGCGGCGGTCTGGCCCTTCGTTCTGGGGCCAACGTCCTGACTTTC
CDR3 length: 14; J gene: TRBJ2-3; D gene: -; V gene: TRBV2; clone size: -; CDR3 protein: CASDRKRSTDTQYF; CDR3 DNA: TGTGCCAGCGATCGGAAGCGTAGCACAGATACGCAGTATTTT
CDR3 length: 13; J gene: TRBJ2-7; D gene: -; V gene: TRBV12-3/TRBV12-4; clone size: many; CDR3 protein: CASSRQSSYEQYF; CDR3 DNA: TGTGCCAGCAGTCGACAGAGCTCCTACGAGCAGTACTTC
CDR3 length: 12; J gene: TRBJ1-2; D gene: -; V gene: TRBV2; clone size: few; CDR3 protein: CASSPWGAGYTF; CDR3 DNA: TGTGCCAGCAGTCCTTGGGGGGCTGGCTACACCTTC
CDR3 length: 16; J gene: TRBJ1-5; D gene: -; V gene: TRBV13; clone size: -; CDR3 protein: CASSPPLSFPWQPQHF; CDR3 DNA: TGTGCCAGCAGCCCCCCTTTGAGTTTTCCGTGGCAGCCCCAGCATTTT
CDR3 length: 14; J gene: TRBJ2-5; D gene: TRBD2; V gene: TRBV6-2/TRBV6-3; clone size: -; CDR3 protein: CASSHGLAQETQYF; CDR3 DNA: TGTGCCAGCAGTCACGGACTAGCCCAAGAGACCCAGTACTTC
CDR3 length: 13; J gene: TRBJ2-1; D gene: -; V gene: TRBV5-1; clone size: -; CDR3 protein: CASSFPRNNEQFF; CDR3 DNA: TGCGCCAGCAGCTTTCCCAGGAACAATGAGCAGTTCTTC
CDR3 length: 16; J gene: TRBJ2-6; D gene: -; V gene: TRBV20-1; clone size: few; CDR3 protein: CSASLEMRSGANVLTF; CDR3 DNA: TGCAGTGCTAGTTTGGAGATGCGCTCTGGGGCCAACGTCCTGACTTTC
CDR3 length: 16; J gene: TRBJ2-7; D gene: TRBD2; V gene: TRBV7-8; clone size: few; CDR3 protein: CASSLGDGGRNYEQYF; CDR3 DNA: TGTGCCAGCAGCTTAGGAGACGGGGGGAGGAACTACGAGCAGTACTTC
CDR3 length: 15; J gene: TRBJ2-3; D gene: TRBD1; V gene: TRBV6-2/TRBV6-3; clone size: few; CDR3 protein: CASSSGTGNPDTQYF; CDR3 DNA: TGTGCCAGCAGTTCGGGGACAGGGAACCCAGATACGCAGTATTTT
CDR3 length: 18; J gene: TRBJ1-5; D gene: TRBD1; V gene: TRBV6-2/TRBV6-3; clone size: many; CDR3 protein: CASSPGGQGAKVGQPQHF; CDR3 DNA: TGTGCCAGCAGTCCCGGGGGACAGGGGGCAAAGGTGGGACAGCCCCAGCATTTT
CDR3 length: 12; J gene: TRBJ2-3; D gene: -; V gene: TRBV29-1; clone size: -; CDR3 protein: CSVQIVTDTQYF; CDR3 DNA: TGCAGCGTGCAGATAGTCACAGATACGCAGTATTTT
CDR3 length: 13; J gene: TRBJ2-3; D gene: -; V gene: TRBV4-3; clone size: few; CDR3 protein: CASSRNSGEAQYF; CDR3 DNA: TGCGCCAGCAGCCGAAATTCAGGGGAGGCGCAGTATTTT
CDR3 length: 15; J gene: TRBJ2-7; D gene: -; V gene: TRBV5-1; clone size: -; CDR3 protein: CASSLAQANSYEQYF; CDR3 DNA: TGCGCCAGCAGCTTGGCGCAGGCGAACTCCTACGAGCAGTACTTC
CDR3 length: 15; J gene: TRBJ2-1; D gene: TRBD2; V gene: TRBV11-3; clone size: -; CDR3 protein: CACSLEGLAGGEQFF; CDR3 DNA: TGTGCCTGCAGCTTAGAGGGTCTAGCGGGAGGTGAGCAGTTCTTC
CDR3 length: 15; J gene: TRBJ2-1; D gene: -; V gene: TRBV9; clone size: few; CDR3 protein: CASSVGLGIENEQFF; CDR3 DNA: TGTGCCAGCAGCGTCGGGTTAGGGATAGAAAATGAGCAGTTCTTC